Each of the 3 T cell receptor beta chains below was sequenced from the same sample in a study of blood T cell repertoires in COVID-19 (dated by TCRdb to about 2020). Library preparation was by the immunoSEQ multiplex PCR assay. TCRdb re-hosts the immuneACCESS table, in-frame sequences only. Its copies lack some clones; in the studies checked, an unresolved V gene accounts for under half of them, and the cause for the rest is not known. This sample gives 68,000 or so clones in total; roughly 85% of them show up just once. The ten biggest clones cover about 40% of the sample. The sample consisted of peripheral blood. Receptors originate from a human donor in a cohort sampled during active COVID-19.

The chain links TRBV6-6 to TRBJ1-6; 8 bases line up with TRBD1. After removal of 4 bases from V and 13 bases from J, the junction contained 9 bases not matched to a gene. The CDR3 contains 14 residues. Looked up from germline, CDR1 is MNHNY and CDR2 is SVGAGI (reference sequence). The CDR3 loop reads CASSSGTGFSPLHF. The CDR3 DNA sequence: TGTGCCAGCAGTTCCGGGACAGGCTTTTCCCCCCTCCACTTT.

This rearrangement joins TRBV5-6 to TRBJ2-3, with a tentative D call TRBD2 (6 bases). Germline CDR1 reads SGHDT; CDR2 reads YYEEEE. The CDR3 spans 17 residues. V dropped 2 bases and J dropped 2 bases, with 18 bases sitting between them. The CDR3 sequence is CASSLPGLNDPTDTQYF. Here the CDR3 DNA reads TGTGCCAGCAGCTTACCGGGACTCAACGACCCCACAGATACGCAGTATTTT. Using reference TRBV5-6 and TRBJ2-3 for the parts outside the CDR3, the full variable domain is DAGVTQSPTHLIKTRGQQVTLRCSPKSGHDTVSWYQQALGQGPQFIFQYYEEEERQRGNFPDRFSGHQFPNYSSELNVNALLLGDSALYLCASSLPGLNDPTDTQYFGPGTRLTVL.

The V call is TRBV7-9, the J call TRBJ1-4; possibly TRBD1 for D (6 bases). The V gene's germline CDR1 is SEHNR and CDR2 FQNEAQ (reference sequence). The CDR3 spans 15 residues. V lost 5 bases and J 6 bases, leaving 16 bases between the germline ends. CDR3: CASSRRVGAYEKLFF. CDR3 nucleotides: TGTGCCAGCAGCCGCCGTGTGGGGGCTTATGAAAAACTGTTTTTT.